The T cell receptor (beta chain) under discussion was sequenced for a study of blood T cell repertoires in COVID-19. For the study at large: Samples came from the United States, Italy and Spain, spanning acute and convalescent COVID-19. Sources were T cells, B-cell-depleted T cells, or PBMCs; the material itself was cDNA or gDNA.

The germline V gene encodes CDR1 MDHEN and CDR2 SYDVKM. V shed 5 bases and J 4 bases; nucleotides not matched to a gene: 7. This CDR3 region has 15 residues. TCRdb's copy holds only in-frame clones and misses some; the assay was immunoSEQ multiplex PCR. The repertoire holds approximately 180,000 clones, 80% to 90% seen once, with approximately 2.3% in the top ten. The V call is TRBV28, the J call TRBJ1-5, with 8 bases matching TRBD1. Sequenced sample: PBMCs or T cells enriched from blood (not recorded which). The source of this sequence is a woman in her thirties or forties with acute COVID-19. As DNA, the CDR3 is TGTGCCAGCAGTCCCCGGGACAGGCTAAATCAGCCCCAGCATTTT. This encodes CASSPRDRLNQPQHF.